This TCR beta chain appears in the sequencing data of a study of T cells in localized non-small cell lung cancer. After removal of 7 bases from V and 4 bases from J, the junction contained 6 bases not matched to a gene. Germline V gene data show CDR1 as LGHNT and CDR2 as FRNRAP. The CDR3 is 13 amino acids. This clone was counted once. Data came from immunoSEQ multiplex PCR; TCRdb stores just in-frame clones and leaves some out. The table records tens of thousands of clones, approximately 90% of them present only once. The sequences come from peripheral blood, collected before any cancer treatment. This sequence originates from a woman between 35 and 70 years old with stage I squamous cell lung carcinoma. This chain joins TRBV12-5 and TRBJ1-1, with 7 positions matching TRBD1. As DNA, the CDR3 is TGTGCTAGTGAGAAACAGGGGTTCACTGAAGCTTTCTTT. Protein product: CASEKQGFTEAFF.